Listed below are T cell receptor beta chains from one sample, sequenced in a study of T cell repertoires in cytomegalovirus infection. TCRdb recomputed calls from the reads with MiXCR, one row per CDR3 protein. The sample holds tens of thousands of distinct CDR3 sequences, approximately 3.6% seen once. Input material: PBMCs. The receptors shown here come from a human donor in good health (CMV status not recorded). Some clones in this sample may be carry-over from other donors' samples. CDR3s include the opening cysteine and the closing phenylalanine or tryptophan. Fields, in order: V gene, J gene, D gene, clone size, CDR3 protein, CDR3 DNA. A D gene is named only where the DNA matches it firmly. Not every row has a clone size; where given, it reads once, few, many or a size class.

>TRBV7-8|TRBJ2-7|.|many
CASSLEGGRGSYEQYF
TGTGCCAGCAGCTTAGAGGGAGGTCGAGGCTCCTACGAGCAGTACTTC
>TRBV7-2|TRBJ2-1|TRBD2|many
CASSVGTRGEQFF
TGTGCCAGCAGCGTCGGGACTAGAGGAGAGCAGTTCTTC
>TRBV5-5|TRBJ2-5|.|many
CASTPGVARQETQYF
TGTGCCAGCACCCCTGGTGTGGCTCGTCAAGAGACCCAGTACTTC
>TRBV20-1|TRBJ2-3|TRBD2|many
CSAGAGGPTDTQYF
TGCAGTGCCGGAGCGGGGGGGCCTACAGATACGCAGTATTTT
>TRBV12-3/TRBV12-4|TRBJ1-5|TRBD1|many
CASRKEAGQGASQPQHF
TGTGCCAGCAGGAAGGAGGCCGGACAGGGGGCGAGTCAGCCCCAGCATTTT
>TRBV7-2|TRBJ1-1|TRBD1|many
CASSLVGTGGTEAFF
TGTGCCAGCAGCTTAGTGGGGACAGGTGGGACTGAAGCTTTCTTT
>TRBV10-3|TRBJ2-7|.|many
CAIATGPYEQYF
TGTGCCATCGCCACAGGGCCCTACGAGCAGTACTTC
>TRBV6-8|TRBJ2-5|TRBD2|few
CASSYFSGIETQYF
TGTGCCAGCAGTTACTTCAGCGGGATAGAGACCCAGTACTTC
>TRBV28|TRBJ2-2|.|many
CASRESGDGGGELFF
TGTGCCAGCAGGGAAAGCGGAGACGGGGGCGGGGAGCTGTTTTTT
>TRBV7-3|TRBJ2-3|.|many
CASSPGTDTQYF
TGTGCCAGCAGCCCAGGCACAGATACGCAGTATTTT
>TRBV7-2|TRBJ2-5|.|many
CASSLGRGHETQYF
TGTGCCAGCAGCTTAGGCAGGGGTCACGAGACCCAGTACTTC
>TRBV7-2|TRBJ2-3|TRBD2|many
CASSITAGGYNTQYF
TGTGCCAGCAGCATAACAGCGGGGGGGTACAATACGCAGTATTTT
>TRBV7-3|TRBJ2-7|.|many
CASSPSGTGASYEQYF
TGTGCCAGCAGCCCCAGCGGGACAGGAGCCTCCTACGAGCAGTACTTC
>TRBV11-2|TRBJ2-1|TRBD2|many
CASSASGNEQFF
TGTGCCAGCAGCGCTAGCGGGAATGAGCAGTTCTTC
>TRBV7-2|TRBJ1-1|.|many
CASSLAGTKPSAEAFF
TGTGCCAGCAGCTTAGCAGGCACCAAACCGTCCGCTGAAGCTTTCTTT
>TRBV7-6|TRBJ2-2|.|many
CASSFRVTGELFF
TGTGCCAGCAGCTTTAGGGTGACCGGGGAGCTGTTTTTT
>TRBV15|TRBJ2-1|.|.
CATSRASSTWMGNEQFF
TGTGCCACCAGCAGAGCCTCTAGTACCTGGATGGGTAATGAGCAGTTCTTC
>TRBV7-2|TRBJ2-7|.|many
CASSPGGSSYEQYF
TGTGCCAGCAGCCCGGGCGGTAGCTCCTACGAGCAGTACTTC
>TRBV7-2|TRBJ2-1|.|many
CASSLAAYNEQFF
TGTGCCAGCAGCTTAGCGGCTTACAATGAGCAGTTCTTC
>TRBV7-2|TRBJ2-3|.|many
CASSLVRGNTDTQYF
TGTGCCAGCAGCTTAGTACGGGGCAACACAGATACGCAGTATTTT
>TRBV7-2|TRBJ2-3|TRBD1|many
CASSFGTGTSTDTQYF
TGTGCCAGCAGCTTCGGGACAGGGACTAGCACAGATACGCAGTATTTT
>TRBV14|TRBJ2-5|.|many
CASSQAQTQYF
TGTGCCAGCAGCCAAGCACAGACCCAGTACTTC
>TRBV9|TRBJ2-5|.|few
CASSVDSRGSQYF
TGTGCCAGCAGCGTAGATAGCCGGGGGTCCCAGTACTTC
>TRBV5-6|TRBJ1-5|.|many
CASSLGTRLHQPQHF
TGTGCCAGCAGCTTGGGGACACGGTTACATCAGCCCCAGCATTTT
>TRBV4-1|TRBJ2-7|.|few
CASSLGPRGSSYEQYF
TGCGCCAGCAGCTTGGGACCCCGAGGGAGTTCCTACGAGCAGTACTTC
>TRBV7-8|TRBJ1-5|.|many
CASSLEGQGFNQPQHF
TGTGCCAGCAGCTTAGAAGGGCAGGGCTTCAATCAGCCCCAGCATTTT
>TRBV7-2|TRBJ1-1|.|many
CASIIQPGPQNTEAFF
TGTGCCAGCATCATCCAACCGGGACCTCAGAACACTGAAGCTTTCTTT
>TRBV28|TRBJ2-5|.|many
CASSLTGHEGETQYF
TGTGCCAGCAGTTTAACAGGGCACGAGGGAGAGACCCAGTACTTC
>TRBV7-2|TRBJ2-5|.|many
CASSLVVGSVETQYF
TGTGCCAGCAGCTTAGTGGTCGGGAGTGTGGAGACCCAGTACTTC
>TRBV7-2|TRBJ1-5|.|many
CASSQDGINQPQHF
TGTGCCAGCAGCCAGGACGGTATCAATCAGCCCCAGCATTTT
>TRBV7-2|TRBJ2-7|.|many
CASSSPSYEQYF
TGTGCCAGCAGCTCTCCTTCCTACGAGCAGTACTTC
>TRBV7-8|TRBJ1-5|.|many
CASSLVVNSNQPQHF
TGTGCCAGCAGCTTAGTGGTGAATAGCAATCAGCCCCAGCATTTT
>TRBV7-2|TRBJ1-4|.|many
CASSLRTGGNNEKLFF
TGTGCCAGCAGCTTAAGGACCGGCGGAAATAATGAAAAACTGTTTTTT
>TRBV7-2|TRBJ1-2|.|many
CASSSDRLGYTF
TGTGCCAGCAGCTCGGACCGCCTGGGTTACACCTTC
>TRBV7-3|TRBJ2-5|TRBD2|many
CASSPGIAGTLETQYF
TGTGCCAGCAGCCCCGGGATAGCGGGGACCCTGGAGACCCAGTACTTC
>TRBV7-2|TRBJ2-7|.|many
CASSLQPDTSYEQYF
TGTGCCAGCAGCTTGCAGCCAGACACCTCCTACGAGCAGTACTTC
>TRBV11-2|TRBJ2-6|.|many
CASSLAPGQGGANVLTF
TGTGCCAGCAGCTTAGCTCCGGGGCAGGGCGGGGCCAACGTCCTGACTTTC
>TRBV7-2|TRBJ1-4|.|many
CASSFLAGKLFF
TGTGCCAGCAGCTTTCTGGCGGGGAAACTGTTTTTT
>TRBV7-2|TRBJ1-4|.|many
CASSLKLGALNEKLFF
TGTGCCAGCAGCTTAAAATTGGGGGCCCTTAATGAAAAACTGTTTTTT
>TRBV4-1|TRBJ2-7|.|many
CASSQAQLSYEQYF
TGCGCCAGCAGCCAAGCCCAACTATCCTACGAGCAGTACTTC
>TRBV7-8|TRBJ2-7|TRBD2|many
CASSLVVAGESYEQYF
TGTGCCAGCAGCTTAGTGGTAGCGGGAGAGAGCTACGAGCAGTACTTC
>TRBV6-1|TRBJ2-3|.|many
CASSEGRITQYF
TGTGCCAGCAGTGAAGGGAGGATTACGCAGTATTTT
>TRBV7-2|TRBJ2-7|.|many
CASSPRGGRDSYEQYF
TGTGCCAGCAGCCCCCGCGGTGGGCGGGACTCCTACGAGCAGTACTTC
>TRBV5-1|TRBJ2-3|.|many
CASSLAAKDTQYF
TGCGCCAGCAGCTTGGCCGCGAAAGATACGCAGTATTTT
>TRBV7-8|TRBJ1-2|.|many
CASSPDSNNYGYTF
TGTGCCAGCAGCCCGGACAGCAATAACTATGGCTACACCTTC
>TRBV28|TRBJ1-1|.|many
CASSFQEGRRAEAFF
TGTGCCAGCAGTTTCCAGGAGGGGCGAAGGGCTGAAGCTTTCTTT
>TRBV12-3/TRBV12-4|TRBJ1-3|.|many
CASSIPVGRGSGNTIYF
TGTGCCAGCAGTATTCCTGTAGGGCGAGGCTCTGGAAACACCATATATTTT
>TRBV29-1|TRBJ2-7|TRBD2|many
CSVALGPGGYEQYF
TGCAGCGTTGCCCTAGGGCCGGGGGGGTACGAGCAGTACTTC
>TRBV5-3|TRBJ2-3|TRBD1|many
CASSLTGFSEGDTQYF
TGTGCCAGCAGCTTGACAGGGTTTAGTGAGGGAGATACGCAGTATTTT
>TRBV6-8|TRBJ1-1|.|many
CASSDPQERPTEAFF
TGTGCCAGCAGTGACCCACAGGAGCGGCCGACTGAAGCTTTCTTT
>TRBV7-9|TRBJ1-1|.|many
CASSLPPGGEAFF
TGTGCCAGCAGCTTACCCCCCGGGGGTGAAGCTTTCTTT